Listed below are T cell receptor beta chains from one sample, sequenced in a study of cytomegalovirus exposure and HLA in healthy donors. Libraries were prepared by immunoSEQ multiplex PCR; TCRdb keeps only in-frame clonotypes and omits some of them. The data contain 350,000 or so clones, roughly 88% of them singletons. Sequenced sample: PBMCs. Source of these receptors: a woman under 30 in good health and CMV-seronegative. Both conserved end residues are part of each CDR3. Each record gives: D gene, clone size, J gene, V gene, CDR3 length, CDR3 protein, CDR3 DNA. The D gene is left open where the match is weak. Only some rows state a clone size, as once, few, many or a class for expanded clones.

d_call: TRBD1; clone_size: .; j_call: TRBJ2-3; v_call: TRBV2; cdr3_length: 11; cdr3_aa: CASRRGQLQYF; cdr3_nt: TGTGCCAGCAGGAGGGGACAGCTGCAGTATTTT
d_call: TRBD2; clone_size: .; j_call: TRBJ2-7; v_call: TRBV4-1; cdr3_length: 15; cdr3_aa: CASSLGLAGVSEQYF; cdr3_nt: TGCGCCAGCAGCCTGGGACTAGCGGGAGTATCCGAGCAGTACTTC
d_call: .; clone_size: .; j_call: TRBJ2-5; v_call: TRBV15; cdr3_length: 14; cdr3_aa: CATSRDRGGETQYF; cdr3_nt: TGTGCCACCAGCAGAGACAGGGGCGGAGAGACCCAGTACTTC
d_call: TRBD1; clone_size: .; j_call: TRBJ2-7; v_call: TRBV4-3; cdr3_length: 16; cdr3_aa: CASSQGIQGAGYEQYF; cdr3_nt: TGCGCCAGCAGCCAAGGGATACAGGGGGCGGGATACGAGCAGTACTTC
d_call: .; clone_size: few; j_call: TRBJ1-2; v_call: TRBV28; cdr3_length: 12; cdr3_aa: CASSLQIYGYTF; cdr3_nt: TGTGCCAGCAGTTTGCAGATCTATGGCTACACCTTC
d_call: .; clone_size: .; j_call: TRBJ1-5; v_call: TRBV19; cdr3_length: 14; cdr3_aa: CATRLGASNQPQHF; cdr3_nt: TGTGCCACCCGTTTGGGGGCGAGCAATCAGCCCCAGCATTTT
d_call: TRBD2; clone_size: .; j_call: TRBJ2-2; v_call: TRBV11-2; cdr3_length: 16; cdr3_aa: CASSPPSGRAVGELFF; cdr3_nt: TGTGCCAGCAGCCCCCCAAGCGGGAGGGCAGTCGGGGAGCTGTTTTTT
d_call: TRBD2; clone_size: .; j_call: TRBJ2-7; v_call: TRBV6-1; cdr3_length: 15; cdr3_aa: CASSEGTSGYYEQYF; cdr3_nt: TGTGCCAGCAGTGAGGGGACTAGCGGATACTACGAGCAGTACTTC
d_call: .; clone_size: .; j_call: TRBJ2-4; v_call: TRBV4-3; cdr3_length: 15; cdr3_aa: CASSQVRASQNIQYF; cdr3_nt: TGCGCCAGCAGCCAAGTACGAGCTTCCCAAAACATTCAGTACTTC
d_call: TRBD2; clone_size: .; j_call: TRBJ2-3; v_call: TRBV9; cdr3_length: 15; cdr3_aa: CASSVRGEAADTQYF; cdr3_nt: TGTGCCAGCAGCGTCCGGGGGGAGGCCGCAGATACGCAGTATTTT
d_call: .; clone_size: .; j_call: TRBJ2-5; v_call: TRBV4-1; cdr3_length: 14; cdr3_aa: CASSQLMGVGTQYF; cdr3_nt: TGCGCCAGCAGCCAACTCATGGGCGTTGGGACCCAGTACTTC
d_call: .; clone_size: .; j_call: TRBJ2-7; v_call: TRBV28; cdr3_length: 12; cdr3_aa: CASSSVAPEQYF; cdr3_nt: TGTGCCAGCAGTTCGGTAGCCCCCGAACAGTACTTC
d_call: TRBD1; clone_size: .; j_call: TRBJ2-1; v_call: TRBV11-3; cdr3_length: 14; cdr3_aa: CASTEGQGSSEQFF; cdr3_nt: TGTGCCAGCACCGAAGGACAGGGTAGTAGTGAGCAGTTCTTC
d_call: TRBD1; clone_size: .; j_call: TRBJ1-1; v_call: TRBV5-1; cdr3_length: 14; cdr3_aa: CASSIQGMNTEAFF; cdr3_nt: TGCGCCAGCAGCATACAGGGGATGAACACTGAAGCTTTCTTT
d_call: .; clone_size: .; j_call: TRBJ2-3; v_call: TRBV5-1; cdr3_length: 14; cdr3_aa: CASRTGPFTDTQYF; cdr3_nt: TGCGCCAGCAGGACAGGACCTTTCACAGATACGCAGTATTTT
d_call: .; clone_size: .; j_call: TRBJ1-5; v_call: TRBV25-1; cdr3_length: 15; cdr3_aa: CASEPGGAGNQPQHF; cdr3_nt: TGTGCCAGCGAGCCTGGGGGGGCGGGCAATCAGCCCCAGCATTTT
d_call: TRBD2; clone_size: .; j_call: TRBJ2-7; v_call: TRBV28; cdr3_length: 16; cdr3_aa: CASSIPPGLAIYEQYF; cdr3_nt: TGTGCCAGCAGTATACCACCGGGACTAGCCATCTACGAGCAGTACTTC
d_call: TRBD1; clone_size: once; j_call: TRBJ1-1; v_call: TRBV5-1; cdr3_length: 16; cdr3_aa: CASSLAQGVWNTEAFF; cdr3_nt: TGCGCCAGCAGCTTGGCGCAGGGGGTGTGGAACACTGAAGCTTTCTTT
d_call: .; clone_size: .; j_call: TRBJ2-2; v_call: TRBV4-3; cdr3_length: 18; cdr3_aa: CASSQDRALLANTGELFF; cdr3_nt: TGCGCCAGCAGCCAAGATCGAGCTCTATTGGCGAACACCGGGGAGCTGTTTTTT
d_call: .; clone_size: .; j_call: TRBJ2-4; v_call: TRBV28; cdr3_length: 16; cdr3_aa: CASSLVPESPKNIQYF; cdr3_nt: TGTGCCAGCAGTTTAGTCCCGGAGAGCCCCAAAAACATTCAGTACTTC
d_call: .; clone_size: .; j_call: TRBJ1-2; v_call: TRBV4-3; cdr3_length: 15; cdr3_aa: CASSQEEWSGVGYTF; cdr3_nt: TGCGCCAGCAGCCAAGAAGAATGGTCAGGGGTCGGCTACACCTTC
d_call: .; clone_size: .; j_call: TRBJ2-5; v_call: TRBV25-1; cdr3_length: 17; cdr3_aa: CASSESMEVEGIETQYF; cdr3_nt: TGTGCCAGCAGTGAATCGATGGAGGTAGAGGGTATAGAGACCCAGTACTTC